This T cell receptor beta chain was sequenced for a study of T cell repertoires in cytomegalovirus infection. Overall study context: Both CMV infection and a matching HLA type were indicated by public TCR beta signatures.

Germline CDR1 reads SGHAT; CDR2 reads FQNNGV. The CDR3 is made up of 15 amino acids. Between the trimmed V and J ends, which lost 0 bases and 5 bases, there was a span of 13 bases. Study-wide findings and caveats: There were carriers of CMV plus the relevant HLA, and cumulative public TCR beta family frequency identified them. Ex vivo responses were dominated by HLA-C-restricted CMV-specific TCR beta clonotypes.

A word on this clonotype: What it binds is unknown.

One entry per CDR3 protein results from TCRdb running MiXCR on the reads. Here the sample spans approximately 750,000 distinct CDR3 sequences, 35% to 40% being singletons. J is TRBJ2-5 and V is TRBV11-2; weak D call: TRBD1 (6 bases). The sequence derives from a human donor in good health (CMV status not recorded). Some clones in this sample may be carry-over from other donors' samples. Sequenced sample: PBMCs. The CDR3 coding sequence is TGTGCCAGCAGCTTAGATCAGGGGTTGGTCGAGACCCAGTACTTC. The encoded protein is CASSLDQGLVETQYF. Full variable domain (rest looked up from reference TRBV11-2 and TRBJ2-5): EAGVAQSPRYKIIEKRQSVAFWCNPISGHATLYWYQQILGQGPKLLIQFQNNGVVDDSQLPKDRFSAERLKGVDSTLKIQPAKLEDSAVYLCASSLDQGLVETQYFGPGTRLLVL.